These 5 T cell receptor beta chains were sequenced from one sample in a study of PD-1 blockade in classical Hodgkin lymphoma. The data were produced by immunoSEQ multiplex PCR, yet TCRdb's version contains in-frame clones alone and is incomplete. The sample lists nearly 60,000 clones, 91% seen once, with more than 9% in the top ten. Every one of the patients relapsed after autologous stem cell transplantation (brentuximab vedotin exposure was variable). Sequencing was performed on peripheral blood mononuclear cells (PBMCs), taken before the second cycle of nivolumab. All receptors come from a human donor with classical Hodgkin lymphoma.

The V gene is TRBV7-9, the J gene TRBJ2-7, with D unresolved. Germline CDR1 is SEHNR and CDR2 is FQNEAQ (reference sequence). Trimming shortened V by 0 bases and J by 2 bases, and 8 bases separated the two germline ends. The CDR3 has 14 amino acids. The CDR3 bases are TGTGCCAGCAGCTTAGCTTCAGGACCCTACGAGCAGTACTTC. It yields the protein CASSLASGPYEQYF.

In this sample, this clone turned up a few times. The CDR3 nucleotides read TGTGCCAGCAGTTGGGGACAGGGGGCCGCCGGGGAGCTGTTTTTT. This codes for CASSWGQGAAGELFF. This chain links TRBV27 with TRBJ2-2; 12 bases agree with TRBD1. The V and J ends lost 4 bases and 6 bases, in that order; junction bases with no gene match: 3. Germline V CDR1 and CDR2: MNHEY, SMNVEV (reference sequence). CDR3 length: 15 amino acids.

The rearrangement joins TRBV6-5 to TRBJ2-1, with TRBD2 matching 7 bases. Germline trimming cut 6 bases from V and 10 bases from J; bases unmatched to any gene: 9. Germline CDR1 reads MNHEY; CDR2 reads SVGAGI. The length of the CDR3 is 13 residues. The DNA for the CDR3 is TGTGCCAGCAGCCAGCACTTACTAGCGGAGCAGTTCTTC. Translation: CASSQHLLAEQFF.

The sample holds one count of this clone. The CDR3 DNA reads TGTGCCAGCAGCAACCGAAGGGGGCGCACTGAAGCTTTCTTT. Translated: CASSNRRGRTEAFF. The chain joins TRBV7-2 to TRBJ1-1; TRBD1 matches at 7 bases. Unmatched junction bases numbered 7, after V lost 5 bases and J lost 4 bases. Germline V gene data show CDR1 as SGHTA and CDR2 as FQGNSA. The length of the CDR3 is 14 residues.

The chain joins TRBV15 to TRBJ1-1; 11 bases align to TRBD1. From germline, CDR1 is LNHNV and CDR2 YYDKDF (reference sequence). J gave up 5 bases and V 2 bases, and 10 bases lay outside the gene matches. The length of the CDR3 is 17 residues. Here the CDR3 reads CATSRQIIGTGGTEAFF. The CDR3 region has the DNA TGTGCCACCAGCAGACAAATAATAGGGACAGGGGGAACTGAAGCTTTCTTT.